A selection of T cell receptor beta chains follows, all from one sample in a study of early T cells in non-severe SARS-CoV-2 infection. Each CDR3 protein is one row after TCRdb ran MiXCR on the 5' RACE reads. The sample lists tens of thousands of distinct CDR3 sequences, 10% to 15% seen once, with over 1.5% in the top ten. Sequencing was carried out using whole blood. The receptors come from an adult who was a healthcare worker with PCR-confirmed SARS-CoV-2 infection or an uninfected control (not recorded which). The CDR3 runs from the conserved cysteine through the conserved F or W. D genes are given only for firm matches. Only part of the rows carry a size: once, few, many, or a class if the clone is expanded.

J: TRBJ2-1; V: TRBV11-2; D: .; size: few; DNA: TGTGCCAGCAGCTTAGAGATAGGGGGACCCAATGAGCAGTTCTTC; CDR3: CASSLEIGGPNEQFF
J: TRBJ1-2; V: TRBV20-1; D: .; size: .; DNA: TGCAGTGCTAGATCCCTCTCTAACCGTAATGGCTACACCTTC; CDR3: CSARSLSNRNGYTF
J: TRBJ2-2; V: TRBV12-3/TRBV12-4; D: .; size: .; DNA: TGTGCCAGCAGTTTTGGGGAGCTGTTTTTT; CDR3: CASSFGELFF
J: TRBJ2-1; V: TRBV30; D: .; size: few; DNA: TGTGCCTGGGAAAAGAGGAATGAGCAGTTCTTC; CDR3: CAWEKRNEQFF
J: TRBJ2-1; V: TRBV5-4; D: TRBD1; size: many; DNA: TGTGCCAGCAGCCCCTCCGGGACAGGGATACGCAATGAGCAGTTCTTC; CDR3: CASSPSGTGIRNEQFF
J: TRBJ1-1; V: TRBV5-4; D: TRBD1; size: .; DNA: TGTGCCAGCAGCCCAAGACAGGGGGTAAACGCTGAAGCTTTCTTT; CDR3: CASSPRQGVNAEAFF
J: TRBJ2-3; V: TRBV29-1; D: .; size: few; DNA: TGCAGCGTAGGCCCAGGGTCAGATACGCAGTATTTT; CDR3: CSVGPGSDTQYF
J: TRBJ1-2; V: TRBV20-1; D: .; size: .; DNA: TGCAGTGCCGAGGGGATAAACTATGGCTACACCTTC; CDR3: CSAEGINYGYTF
J: TRBJ2-1; V: TRBV7-2; D: .; size: .; DNA: TGTGCCAGCAGCTTAGGGCGTTGGGGACCAGAGCAGTTCTTC; CDR3: CASSLGRWGPEQFF
J: TRBJ2-1; V: TRBV10-3; D: .; size: .; DNA: TGTGCCATCAGTGATTCTGACAGGCGTGGTGAGCAGTTCTTC; CDR3: CAISDSDRRGEQFF
J: TRBJ2-3; V: TRBV12-5; D: .; size: many; DNA: TGTGCTAGTGGTTTGATGGCGGGACCCTTCAACACAGATACGCAGTATTTT; CDR3: CASGLMAGPFNTDTQYF
J: TRBJ1-1; V: TRBV9; D: TRBD1; size: .; DNA: TGTGCCAGCAGCCATACAGGGGGCCTCACCTACACTGAAGCTTTCTTT; CDR3: CASSHTGGLTYTEAFF
J: TRBJ1-1; V: TRBV11-2; D: TRBD1; size: many; DNA: TGTGCCAGCAGCTCCCAGACAGGGTTCTACATGAACACTGAAGCTTTCTTT; CDR3: CASSSQTGFYMNTEAFF
J: TRBJ2-1; V: TRBV5-1; D: .; size: few; DNA: TGCGCCAGCAGCCTATATTTCGGGGCCAATGAGCAGTTCTTC; CDR3: CASSLYFGANEQFF
J: TRBJ2-3; V: TRBV7-6; D: TRBD2; size: .; DNA: TGTGCCAGCAGCCCAGCCCCGGGACTAGCGGGCTGGTATACGCAGTATTTT; CDR3: CASSPAPGLAGWYTQYF
J: TRBJ2-7; V: TRBV7-2; D: .; size: few; DNA: TGTGCCAGCAGCCCCCAGCCCCACCGTCATTACGAGCAGTACTTC; CDR3: CASSPQPHRHYEQYF
J: TRBJ2-1; V: TRBV6-1; D: .; size: few; DNA: TGTGCCAGCAGTGACCCCCTGAAGGGCCAAGCTGGTTACAATGAGCAGTTCTTC; CDR3: CASSDPLKGQAGYNEQFF
J: TRBJ1-2; V: TRBV7-2; D: .; size: .; DNA: TGTGCCACCAGCGGAAGGTCTTACTATGGCTACACCTTC; CDR3: CATSGRSYYGYTF
J: TRBJ1-5; V: TRBV27; D: .; size: .; DNA: TGTGCCAGCAGTCCGGGGTCGAGCAATCAGCCCCAGCATTTT; CDR3: CASSPGSSNQPQHF
J: TRBJ2-3; V: TRBV21-1; D: .; size: many; DNA: TGTGCCAGCAGCAAACGGGGGGAACTTGGCAAAGATACGCAGTATTTT; CDR3: CASSKRGELGKDTQYF
J: TRBJ1-1; V: TRBV7-9; D: .; size: many; DNA: TGTGCCAGCAGCCCCTTCCCTGTGAACACTGAAGCTTTCTTT; CDR3: CASSPFPVNTEAFF
J: TRBJ1-2; V: TRBV20-1; D: .; size: .; DNA: TGCAGTGCTAGAGATAGAGGGGTTAACTATGGCTACACCTTC; CDR3: CSARDRGVNYGYTF
J: TRBJ1-1; V: TRBV20-1; D: .; size: .; DNA: TGCAGTGCTAGAGACCCGGCTGGGGATACTGAAGCTTTCTTT; CDR3: CSARDPAGDTEAFF
J: TRBJ2-2; V: TRBV18; D: .; size: many; DNA: TGTGCCAGCTCACCGGGACAGAACACCGGGGAGCTGTTTTTT; CDR3: CASSPGQNTGELFF
J: TRBJ1-3; V: TRBV7-8; D: .; size: .; DNA: TGTGCCAGCAGCGAAGCTACAAGGGCTGGAAACACCATATATTTT; CDR3: CASSEATRAGNTIYF